The 22 T cell receptor beta chains below come from one sample, sequenced in a study of memory CD4+ T cells and cytomegalovirus serostatus. Single viable CD3+CD4+CD8-CD45RO+ cells were sorted as the memory CD4+ T cells. Data came from immunoSEQ multiplex PCR; TCRdb stores just in-frame clones and leaves some out. This table has around 63,000 clones, 76% appearing once. Sequenced sample: memory CD4+ T cells from blood. Source of these receptors: an adult in good health and CMV-seropositive.

This chain links TRBV30 with TRBJ1-1, with a possible D match to TRBD1 (5 bases). Germline V lookup: CDR1 GTSNPN, CDR2 SVGIG (reference sequence). The germline V and J ends were trimmed by 8 bases and 5 bases, with 15 bases remaining between them. The length of the CDR3 is 12 residues. DNA of the CDR3: TGTGCCCACGGAGCAGGGAGGACTGAAGCTTTCTTT. It codes for CAHGAGRTEAFF.

The chain has TRBV18 and TRBJ2-2; D not certain. V lost 3 bases, J lost 0 bases, and 14 bases lay in between. The length of the CDR3 is 17 residues. Germline-derived CDR1 and CDR2 are KGHSH and LQKENI. The CDR3 sequence is CASSPDVTLTNTGELFF. CDR3 coding DNA: TGTGCCAGCTCACCTGACGTTACTCTTACGAACACCGGGGAGCTGTTTTTT.

The CDR3 DNA sequence: TGTGCCAGCAGTTTCCAGGGCTTAGGGGGGACCCAGTACTTC. This codes for CASSFQGLGGTQYF. The V call is TRBV27, the J call TRBJ2-5; tentatively, D is TRBD1 (6 bases). Germline-derived CDR1 and CDR2 are MNHEY and SMNVEV (reference sequence). This CDR3 spans 14 amino acids. The V end lost 3 bases, the J end lost 7 bases, and 15 bases lay between the germline ends.

The rearrangement uses TRBV6-5 and TRBJ2-7; D may match TRBD1 or TRBD2 (6 bases each). The germline V and J ends were trimmed by 7 bases and 4 bases, with 17 bases remaining between them. The germline gives CDR1 MNHEY, CDR2 SVGAGI. The CDR3 covers 14 residues. For the CDR3, the DNA is TGTGCCAGCACCTTAAGAGGGGGGAGTTACGAGCAGTACTTC. Encoded protein: CASTLRGGSYEQYF.

This clone was found a few times. This chain links TRBV6-5 with TRBJ2-3; D call uncertain. V lost 5 bases, J lost 5 bases, and 17 bases lay in between. Germline V gives CDR1 MNHEY, CDR2 SVGAGI. CDR3 length equals 15 residues. The CDR3 is CASSPTYRLGDTQYF. DNA of the CDR3: TGTGCCAGCAGTCCGACGTATCGGCTAGGAGATACGCAGTATTTT.

The genes are TRBV4-2 and TRBJ1-4; D is uncertain. The CDR3 is 15 residues long. V was pared by 0 bases and J by 5 bases, with 10 bases between. Looked up from germline, CDR1 is LGHNA and CDR2 is YNFKEQ. The CDR3 spells CASSQEAAFNEKLFF. The CDR3 region has the DNA TGTGCCAGCAGCCAAGAAGCCGCATTCAATGAAAAACTGTTTTTT.

The chain carries TRBV28 and TRBJ2-7, with 9 bases identical to TRBD1. The germline gives CDR1 MDHEN, CDR2 SYDVKM. The trim removed 5 bases at V and 5 bases at J, leaving 10 bases unmatched. The CDR3 has 15 amino acids. The CDR3 DNA reads TGTGCCAGCAGTGCATCCGGGACAGGGCTCCACGAGCAGTACTTC. Residues: CASSASGTGLHEQYF.

The rearrangement links TRBV5-4 to TRBJ1-1, with D hard to call. Germline lookup yields CDR1 SGHNT and CDR2 YYREEE (reference sequence). The CDR3 totals 13 residues. The V end was cut by 0 bases, the J end by 4 bases, with 7 bases between. The CDR3 nucleotides read TGTGCCAGCAGCTTGGTAAAGGGCACTGAAGCTTTCTTT. It translates to CASSLVKGTEAFF.

The DNA for the CDR3 is TGTGCCATCAGTGAGAGGGGCCGGGAAGCTAACTATGGCTACACCTTC. It translates to CAISERGREANYGYTF. The chain has TRBV10-3 and TRBJ1-2; tentatively, D is TRBD1 (5 bases). V gave up 2 bases and J gave up 0 bases, with 13 bases separating them. CDR1 ENHRY and CDR2 SYGVKD come from the germline V gene. This CDR3 contains 16 residues.

In this sample, this clone turned up a few times. This chain links TRBV28 with TRBJ1-1; unclear D gene. Looked up from germline, CDR1 is MDHEN and CDR2 is SYDVKM. There are 13 residues in the CDR3. V was clipped by 2 bases and J by 7 bases, with 11 bases between them. The CDR3, as DNA: TGTGCCAGCAGTTTACCCTATGGGAGTGAAGCTTTCTTT. Its protein product is CASSLPYGSEAFF.

The V gene is TRBV14, the J gene TRBJ2-7; D is undetermined. Germline CDR1 SGHDN, CDR2 FVKESK. This CDR3 is 13 amino acids long. V was clipped by 0 bases and J by 2 bases, with 5 bases between them. DNA for the CDR3: TGTGCCAGCAGCCAAGATTGGGCCTACGAGCAGTACTTC. It yields the protein CASSQDWAYEQYF.

The rearrangement joins TRBV6-6 to TRBJ1-1; D is unresolved. CDR1 is MNHNY and CDR2 is SVGAGI in the germline V gene (reference sequence). V shed 6 bases and J shed 3 bases, with 11 bases lying between them. The CDR3 extends over 13 amino acids. CDR3 nucleotide sequence: TGTGCCAGCAGCCCTAACGGGGACACTGAAGCTTTCTTT. Translation: CASSPNGDTEAFF.

The V call is TRBV21-1, the J call TRBJ1-2. TRBV21-1 is tagged as a pseudogene. This CDR3 region has 15 residues. CDR3 nucleotide sequence: TGTGCCAGCAGCAAAGGGGCGGACGGACCATATGGCTACACCTTC. This encodes CASSKGADGPYGYTF.

The chain links TRBV28 to TRBJ2-7; maybe TRBD2 (5 bases). V was shortened by 8 bases and J by 3 bases, with 14 bases between the two germline ends. Germline values: CDR1 MDHEN, CDR2 SYDVKM. CDR3 length equals 13 residues. CDR3 nucleotide sequence: TGTGCCAGCTTGAACGTCGGGGACTACGAGCAGTACTTC. Amino acids: CASLNVGDYEQYF.

The sample holds a few counts of this clone. The gene calls are TRBV7-9 and TRBJ2-6; D might be TRBD1 or TRBD2, each matching 5 bases. Germline CDR1 SEHNR, CDR2 FQNEAQ (reference sequence). CDR3 length: 14 residues. Trimming shortened V by 2 bases and J by 8 bases, and 10 bases separated the two germline ends. CDR3 residues: CASSLMGVTNVLTF. In DNA, the CDR3 is TGTGCCAGCAGCTTAATGGGGGTTACCAACGTCCTGACTTTC.

The chain has TRBV28 and TRBJ1-5; the D is unclear. The CDR3 is made up of 14 amino acids. V lost 8 bases, J lost 5 bases, and 16 bases lay in between. Germline-derived CDR1 and CDR2 are MDHEN and SYDVKM. The CDR3 nucleotides read TGTGCCAGCTGTACGAAAGGGATTGATCAGCCCCAGCATTTT. As protein: CASCTKGIDQPQHF.

The rearrangement links TRBV6-6 to TRBJ1-1; tentatively, D is TRBD1 (6 bases). The CDR3 loop spans 14 amino acids. CDR1 is MNHNY, CDR2 SVGAGI, per germline (reference sequence). Trimming removed 5 bases at V and 1 base at J, with 11 bases between. CDR3 residues: CASSGTSGNTEAFF. The CDR3 DNA reads as TGTGCCAGCAGTGGGACATCGGGGAACACTGAAGCTTTCTTT.

This chain connects TRBV5-1 to TRBJ1-2; D is ambiguous. V gave up 6 bases and J gave up 1 base, with 7 bases separating them. The CDR3 runs 12 residues. Per the germline V gene, CDR1 is SGHRS and CDR2 is YFSETQ. CDR3 coding DNA: TGCGCCAGCAAAGTTGATAACTATGGCTACACCTTC. Its translation is CASKVDNYGYTF.

This sequence joins TRBV20-1 and TRBJ2-1; D is uncertain. The germline V gene encodes CDR1 DFQATT and CDR2 SNEGSKA (reference sequence). The ends were cut back, 6 bases at V and 6 bases at J, with 9 bases in the middle. The CDR3 spans 11 residues. The CDR3 DNA sequence: TGCAGTGCCAGCTCATTCAATGAGCAGTTCTTC. The encoded protein is CSASSFNEQFF.

The genes are TRBV28 and TRBJ1-3; D might be TRBD1 (6 bases). CDR1 is MDHEN and CDR2 is SYDVKM in the germline V gene. Deletions cut 6 bases from V and 0 bases from J, with 12 bases between. This CDR3 is built from 15 residues. The CDR3: CASRKGGLSGNTIYF. The CDR3 nucleotides are TGTGCCAGCAGAAAGGGGGGACTCTCTGGAAACACCATATATTTT.

The chain recombines TRBV9 with TRBJ2-3, with D possibly being TRBD2 (5 bases). V was trimmed by 0 bases and J by 2 bases, leaving 10 bases between them. Germline V gives CDR1 SGDLS, CDR2 YYNGEE. CDR3 length: 15 amino acids. Here the CDR3 DNA reads TGTGCCAGCAGCGTAGCTGAGGGAACCACAGATACGCAGTATTTT. Protein: CASSVAEGTTDTQYF.

The chain couples TRBV28 to TRBJ1-5; D uncertain. Trimming stripped 8 bases from V and 4 bases from J, with 3 bases between. Germline V lookup: CDR1 MDHEN, CDR2 SYDVKM. This CDR3 is 10 amino acids long. The CDR3 spells CASENQPQHF. CDR3 nucleotides: TGTGCCAGCGAAAATCAGCCCCAGCATTTT.